The TCR beta chain under discussion was sequenced for a study of T cells in Graves' hyperthyroidism and ophthalmopathy. General study results and limits: Researchers found most expanded thyroid clonotypes above 0.001 in blood as well.

What was amplified from RNA transcripts were TCR beta CDR3 regions. HTBI primers were employed in a first-round RT-PCR of the TCR CDR3. TCRdb itself ran the multiplex PCR reads through MiXCR, one entry per CDR3 protein. Found here are 500,000 to 600,000 distinct CDR3 sequences, about half of them singletons; the top ten hold around 7.7%. For this clonotype: The target antigen is unknown.

Germline lookup yields CDR1 SNHLY and CDR2 FYNNEI. The CDR3 has 16 amino acids. V lost 10 bases and J lost 4; bases outside the gene matches: 12. V is TRBV2 and J is TRBJ2-2, with TRBD2 matching over 10 bases. The sample consisted of peripheral blood or thyroid tissue (not recorded which). The receptor was isolated from a woman aged 18 to 35 with Graves' hyperthyroidism. CDR3 protein: CATSRALAGATGELFF. The CDR3 region has the DNA TGTGCCACCAGCAGAGCGCTAGCGGGAGCCACCGGGGAGCTGTTTTTT. Looking up the rest from reference TRBV2 and TRBJ2-2 gives the full variable domain: EPEVTQTPSHQVTQMGQEVILRCVPISNHLYFYWYRQILGQKVEFLVSFYNNEISEKSEIFDDQFSVERPDGSNFTLKIRSTKLEDSAMYFCATSRALAGATGELFFGEGSRLTVL.